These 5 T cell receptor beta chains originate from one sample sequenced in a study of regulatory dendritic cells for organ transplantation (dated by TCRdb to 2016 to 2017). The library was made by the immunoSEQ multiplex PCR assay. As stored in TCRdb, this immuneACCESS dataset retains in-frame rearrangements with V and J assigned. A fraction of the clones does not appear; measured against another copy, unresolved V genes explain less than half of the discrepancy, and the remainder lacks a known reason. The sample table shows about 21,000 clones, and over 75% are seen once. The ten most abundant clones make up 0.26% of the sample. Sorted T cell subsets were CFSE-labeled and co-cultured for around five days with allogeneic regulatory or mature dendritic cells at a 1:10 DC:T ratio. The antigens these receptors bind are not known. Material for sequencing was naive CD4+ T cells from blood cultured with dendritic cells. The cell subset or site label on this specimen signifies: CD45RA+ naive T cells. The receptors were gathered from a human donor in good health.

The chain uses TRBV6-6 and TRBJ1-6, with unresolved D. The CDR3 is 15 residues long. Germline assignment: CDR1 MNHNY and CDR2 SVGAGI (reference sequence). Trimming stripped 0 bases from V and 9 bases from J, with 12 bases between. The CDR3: CASSYSERDGSPLHF. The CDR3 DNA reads TGTGCCAGCAGTTACTCAGAGAGGGATGGTTCACCCCTCCACTTT.

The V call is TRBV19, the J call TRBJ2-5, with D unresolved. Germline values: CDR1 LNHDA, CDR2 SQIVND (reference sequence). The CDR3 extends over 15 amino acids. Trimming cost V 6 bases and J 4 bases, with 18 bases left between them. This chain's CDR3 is CASRNGFTTGETQYF. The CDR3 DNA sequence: TGTGCCAGTAGGAACGGGTTCACCACGGGAGAGACCCAGTACTTC.

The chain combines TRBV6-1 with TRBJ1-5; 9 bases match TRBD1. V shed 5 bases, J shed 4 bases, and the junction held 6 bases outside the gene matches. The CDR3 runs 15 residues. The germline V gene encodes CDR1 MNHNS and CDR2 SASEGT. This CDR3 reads CASSPGTGNNQPQHF. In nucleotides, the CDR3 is TGTGCCAGCAGTCCCGGGACAGGGAATAATCAGCCCCAGCATTTT.

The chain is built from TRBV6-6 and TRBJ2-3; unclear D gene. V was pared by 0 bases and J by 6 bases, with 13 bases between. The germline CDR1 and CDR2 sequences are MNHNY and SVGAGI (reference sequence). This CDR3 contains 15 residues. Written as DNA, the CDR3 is TGTGCCAGCAGTTACTCGACGGTCAGAGGTGATACGCAGTATTTT. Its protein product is CASSYSTVRGDTQYF.

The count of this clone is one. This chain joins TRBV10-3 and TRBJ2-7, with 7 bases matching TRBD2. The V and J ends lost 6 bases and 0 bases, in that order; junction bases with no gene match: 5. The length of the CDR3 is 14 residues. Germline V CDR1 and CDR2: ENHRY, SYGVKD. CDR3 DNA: TGTGCCATCAGGGGAGCGGGAATCTCCTACGAGCAGTACTTC. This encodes CAIRGAGISYEQYF.